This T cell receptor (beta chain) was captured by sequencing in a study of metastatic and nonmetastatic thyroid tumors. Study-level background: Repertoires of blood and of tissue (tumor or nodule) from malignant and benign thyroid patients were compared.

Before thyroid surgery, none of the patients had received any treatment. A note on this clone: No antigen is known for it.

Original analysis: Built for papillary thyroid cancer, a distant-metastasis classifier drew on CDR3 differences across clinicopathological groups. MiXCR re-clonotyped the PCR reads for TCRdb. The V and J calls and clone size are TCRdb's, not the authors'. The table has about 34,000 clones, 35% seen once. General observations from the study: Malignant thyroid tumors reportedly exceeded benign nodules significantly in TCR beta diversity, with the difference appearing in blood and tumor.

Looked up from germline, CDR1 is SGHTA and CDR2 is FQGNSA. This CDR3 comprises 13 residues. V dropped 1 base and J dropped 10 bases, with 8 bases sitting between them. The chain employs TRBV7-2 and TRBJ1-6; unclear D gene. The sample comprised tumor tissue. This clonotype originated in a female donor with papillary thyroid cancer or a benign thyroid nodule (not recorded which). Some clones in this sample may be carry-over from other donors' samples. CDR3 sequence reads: CASSLGLESPLHF. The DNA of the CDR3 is TGTGCCAGCAGCTTAGGACTGGAATCACCCCTCCACTTT.